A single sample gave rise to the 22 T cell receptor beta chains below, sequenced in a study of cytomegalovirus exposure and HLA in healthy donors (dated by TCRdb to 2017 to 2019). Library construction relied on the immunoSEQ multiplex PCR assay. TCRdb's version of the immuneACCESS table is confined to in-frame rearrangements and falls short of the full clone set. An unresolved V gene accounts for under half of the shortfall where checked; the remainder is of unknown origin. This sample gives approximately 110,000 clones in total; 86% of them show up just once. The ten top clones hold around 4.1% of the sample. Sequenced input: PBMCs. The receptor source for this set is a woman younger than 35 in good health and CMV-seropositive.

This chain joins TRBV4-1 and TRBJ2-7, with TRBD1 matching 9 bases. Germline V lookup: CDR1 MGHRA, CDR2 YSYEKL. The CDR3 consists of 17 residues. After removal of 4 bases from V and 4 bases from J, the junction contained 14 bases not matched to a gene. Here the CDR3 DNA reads TGCGCCAGCAGCCTTTACACGCCCGGGACAGGGACTTACGAGCAGTACTTC. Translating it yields CASSLYTPGTGTYEQYF.

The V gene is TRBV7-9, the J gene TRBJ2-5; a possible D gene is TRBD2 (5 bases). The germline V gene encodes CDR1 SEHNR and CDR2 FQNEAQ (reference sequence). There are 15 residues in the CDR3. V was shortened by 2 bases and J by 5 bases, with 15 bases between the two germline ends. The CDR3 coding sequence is TGTGCCAGCAGCTTACCCCCGGATGGGGAGGAGACCCAGTACTTC. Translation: CASSLPPDGEETQYF.

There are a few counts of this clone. The CDR3 sequence: CAISPRAGQYEQYF. CDR3 nucleotide sequence: TGTGCCATCAGCCCCCGGGCGGGCCAATACGAGCAGTACTTC. The J gene is TRBJ2-7, the V gene TRBV10-3, with a weak D call TRBD2 (5 bases). The germline gives CDR1 ENHRY, CDR2 SYGVKD. CDR3 size: 14 residues. The V end was cut by 6 bases, the J end by 4 bases, with 16 bases between.

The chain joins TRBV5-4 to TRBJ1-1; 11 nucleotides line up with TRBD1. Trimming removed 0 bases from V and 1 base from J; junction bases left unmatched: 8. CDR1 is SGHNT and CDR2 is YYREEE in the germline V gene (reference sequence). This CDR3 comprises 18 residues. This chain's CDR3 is CASSLDGRTGGPNTEAFF. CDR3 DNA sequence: TGTGCCAGCAGCTTGGATGGTAGGACAGGGGGCCCGAACACTGAAGCTTTCTTT.

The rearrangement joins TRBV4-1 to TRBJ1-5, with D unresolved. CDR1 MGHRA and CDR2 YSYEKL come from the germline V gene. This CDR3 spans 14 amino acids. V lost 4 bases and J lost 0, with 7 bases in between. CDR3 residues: CASSPLYSNQPQHF. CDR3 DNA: TGCGCCAGCAGCCCCCTCTATAGCAATCAGCCCCAGCATTTT.

The CDR3 sequence: CASSPDRRVTNQPQHF. CDR3 sequence (DNA): TGTGCCAGTAGTCCGGACAGGAGAGTAACCAATCAGCCCCAGCATTTT. The chain uses TRBV19 and TRBJ1-5, with TRBD1 matching over 7 bases. This CDR3 contains 16 residues. The trim removed 5 bases at V and 3 bases at J, leaving 10 bases unmatched. Germline CDR1 is LNHDA and CDR2 is SQIVND (reference sequence).

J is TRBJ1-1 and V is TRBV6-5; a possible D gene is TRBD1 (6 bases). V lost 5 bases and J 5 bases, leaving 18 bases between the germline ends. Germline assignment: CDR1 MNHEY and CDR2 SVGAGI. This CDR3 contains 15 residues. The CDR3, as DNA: TGTGCCAGCAGTATGGAACGCAGGGGTCGGACTGAAGCTTTCTTT. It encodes CASSMERRGRTEAFF.

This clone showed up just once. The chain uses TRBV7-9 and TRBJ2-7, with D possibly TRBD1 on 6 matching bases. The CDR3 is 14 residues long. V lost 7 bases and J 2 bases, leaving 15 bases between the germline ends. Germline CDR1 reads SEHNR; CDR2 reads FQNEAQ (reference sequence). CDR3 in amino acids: CASNHDRQPYEQYF. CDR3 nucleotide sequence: TGTGCCAGCAACCACGACAGGCAACCCTACGAGCAGTACTTC.

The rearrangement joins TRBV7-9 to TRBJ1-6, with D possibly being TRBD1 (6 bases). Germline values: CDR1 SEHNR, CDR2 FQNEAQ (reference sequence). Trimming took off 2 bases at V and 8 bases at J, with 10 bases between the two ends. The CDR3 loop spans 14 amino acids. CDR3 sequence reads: CASSLMGADSPLHF. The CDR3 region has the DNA TGTGCCAGCAGCTTAATGGGGGCTGATTCACCCCTCCACTTT.

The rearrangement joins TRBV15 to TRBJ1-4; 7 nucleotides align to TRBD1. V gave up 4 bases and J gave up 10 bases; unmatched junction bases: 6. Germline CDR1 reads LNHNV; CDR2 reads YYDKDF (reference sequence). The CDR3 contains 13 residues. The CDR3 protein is CATSTGPGGKLFF. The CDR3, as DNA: TGTGCCACCAGCACCGGACCAGGGGGAAAACTGTTTTTT. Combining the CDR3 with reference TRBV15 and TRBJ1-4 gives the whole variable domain DAMVIQNPRYQVTQFGKPVTLSCSQTLNHNVMYWYQQKSSQAPKLLFHYYDKDFNNEADTPDNFQSRRPNTSFCFLDIRSPGLGDTAMYLCATSTGPGGKLFFGSGTQLSVL.

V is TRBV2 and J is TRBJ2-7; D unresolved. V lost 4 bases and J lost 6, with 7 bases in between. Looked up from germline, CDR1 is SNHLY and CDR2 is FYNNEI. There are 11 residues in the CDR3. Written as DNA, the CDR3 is TGTGCCAGCAGTGCAAAGAGCGAGCAGTACTTC. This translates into CASSAKSEQYF.

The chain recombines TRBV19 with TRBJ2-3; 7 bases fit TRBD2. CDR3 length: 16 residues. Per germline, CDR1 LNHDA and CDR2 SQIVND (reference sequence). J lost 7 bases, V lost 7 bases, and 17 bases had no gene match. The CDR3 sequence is CASNGRRGPARYTQYF. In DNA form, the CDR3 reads TGTGCCAGTAACGGGAGGAGAGGACCCGCAAGATATACGCAGTATTTT. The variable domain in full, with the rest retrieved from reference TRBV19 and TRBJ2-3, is DGGITQSPKYLFRKEGQNVTLSCEQNLNHDAMYWYRQDPGQGLRLIYYSQIVNDFQKGDIAEGYSVSREKKESFPLTVTSAQKNPTAFYLCASNGRRGPARYTQYFGPGTRLTVL.

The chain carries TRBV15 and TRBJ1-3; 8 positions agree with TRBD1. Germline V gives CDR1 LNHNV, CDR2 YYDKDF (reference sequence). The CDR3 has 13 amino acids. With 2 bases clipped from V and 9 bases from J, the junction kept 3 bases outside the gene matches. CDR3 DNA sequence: TGTGCCACCAGCAGACGGACAGGGAGCACCATATATTTT. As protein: CATSRRTGSTIYF. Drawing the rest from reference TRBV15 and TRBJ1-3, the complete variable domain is DAMVIQNPRYQVTQFGKPVTLSCSQTLNHNVMYWYQQKSSQAPKLLFHYYDKDFNNEADTPDNFQSRRPNTSFCFLDIRSPGLGDTAMYLCATSRRTGSTIYFGEGSWLTVV.

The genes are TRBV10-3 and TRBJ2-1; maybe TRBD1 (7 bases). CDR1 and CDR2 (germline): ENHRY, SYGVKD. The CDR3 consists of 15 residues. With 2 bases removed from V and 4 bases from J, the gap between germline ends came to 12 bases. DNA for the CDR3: TGTGCCATCAGTGAGGTCAGGGGGACTTACAATGAGCAGTTCTTC. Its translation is CAISEVRGTYNEQFF.

Here the CDR3 reads CASSSTGQGYWAFF. The CDR3 DNA is TGTGCCAGCAGCTCTACGGGACAGGGGTATTGGGCTTTCTTT. The chain is built from TRBV28 and TRBJ1-1; 10 nucleotides match TRBD1. Germline V gene lookup returns CDR1 MDHEN and CDR2 SYDVKM. The CDR3 sequence is 14 residues long. The V and J ends lost 6 bases and 11 bases, in that order; junction bases with no gene match: 12.

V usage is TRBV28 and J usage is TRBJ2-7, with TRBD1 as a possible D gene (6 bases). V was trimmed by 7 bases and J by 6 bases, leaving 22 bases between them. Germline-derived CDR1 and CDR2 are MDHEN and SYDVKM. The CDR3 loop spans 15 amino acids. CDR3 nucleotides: TGTGCCAGCACCAGACGAGACAGGCTCTACTCCGAGCAGTACTTC. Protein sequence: CASTRRDRLYSEQYF.

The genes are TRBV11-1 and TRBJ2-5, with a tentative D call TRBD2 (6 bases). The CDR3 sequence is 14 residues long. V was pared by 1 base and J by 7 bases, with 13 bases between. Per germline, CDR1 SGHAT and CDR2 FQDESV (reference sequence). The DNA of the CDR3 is TGTGCCAGCAGCTTAGTGTCCGCCGGGGGGACCCAGTACTTC. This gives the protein CASSLVSAGGTQYF.

The CDR3 sequence: CASSVSVSYSGNTIYF. CDR3 DNA sequence: TGTGCCAGCAGTGTCTCGGTCTCTTACTCTGGAAACACCATATATTTT. The J gene is TRBJ1-3, the V gene TRBV6-1, with unresolved D. The CDR3 has 16 residues. V lost 4 bases and J 0 bases, leaving 13 bases between the germline ends. Looked up from germline, CDR1 is MNHNS and CDR2 is SASEGT.

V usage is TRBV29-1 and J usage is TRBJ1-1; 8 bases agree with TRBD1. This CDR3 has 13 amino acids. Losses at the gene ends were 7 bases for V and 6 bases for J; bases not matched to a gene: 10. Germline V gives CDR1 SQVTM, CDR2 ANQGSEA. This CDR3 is CSARTGLVAEAFF. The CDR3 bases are TGCAGCGCACGGACAGGGTTGGTCGCTGAAGCTTTCTTT.

In DNA form, the CDR3 reads TGTGCCAGCTCAAGACTAGCGAACACCGGGGAGCTGTTTTTT. Protein: CASSRLANTGELFF. The chain couples TRBV18 to TRBJ2-2; D perhaps matches TRBD2 (6 bases). Germline CDR1 is KGHSH and CDR2 is LQKENI. Trimming took 5 bases from V and 0 from J, leaving 7 bases between them. The CDR3 spans 14 residues.

CDR3 sequence reads: CASSMGDSLNYGYTF. The CDR3 nucleotides are TGTGCCAGTAGTATGGGGGACAGCTTGAACTATGGCTACACCTTC. This chain connects TRBV19 to TRBJ1-2, with 7 bases matching TRBD1. V lost 3 bases, J lost 2 bases, and 6 bases stayed unmatched. The germline CDR1 and CDR2 sequences are LNHDA and SQIVND (reference sequence). The CDR3 is 15 residues long.

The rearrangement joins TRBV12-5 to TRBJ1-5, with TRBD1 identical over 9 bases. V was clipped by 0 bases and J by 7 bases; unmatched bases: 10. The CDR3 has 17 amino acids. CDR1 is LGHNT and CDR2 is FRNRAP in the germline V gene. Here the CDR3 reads CASGLVPGTGNVQPQHF. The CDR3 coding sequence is TGTGCTAGTGGTTTGGTACCCGGGACAGGGAATGTACAGCCCCAGCATTTT.